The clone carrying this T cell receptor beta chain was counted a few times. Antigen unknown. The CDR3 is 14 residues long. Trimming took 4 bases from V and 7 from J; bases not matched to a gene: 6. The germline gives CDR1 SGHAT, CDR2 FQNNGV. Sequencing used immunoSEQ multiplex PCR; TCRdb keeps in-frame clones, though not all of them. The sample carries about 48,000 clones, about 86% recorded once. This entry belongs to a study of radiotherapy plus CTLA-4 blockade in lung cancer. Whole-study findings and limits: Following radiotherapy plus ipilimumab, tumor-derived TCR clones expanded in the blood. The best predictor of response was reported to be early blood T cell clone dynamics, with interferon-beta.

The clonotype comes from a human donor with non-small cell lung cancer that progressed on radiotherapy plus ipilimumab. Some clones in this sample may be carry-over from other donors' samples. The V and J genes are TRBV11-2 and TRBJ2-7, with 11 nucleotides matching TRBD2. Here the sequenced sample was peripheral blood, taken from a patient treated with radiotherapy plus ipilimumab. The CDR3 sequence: CASSSTSGTREQYF. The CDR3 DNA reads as TGTGCCAGCAGCTCGACTAGCGGGACTAGAGAGCAGTACTTC. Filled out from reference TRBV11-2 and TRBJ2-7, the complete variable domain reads EAGVAQSPRYKIIEKRQSVAFWCNPISGHATLYWYQQILGQGPKLLIQFQNNGVVDDSQLPKDRFSAERLKGVDSTLKIQPAKLEDSAVYLCASSSTSGTREQYFGPGTRLTVT.